This T cell receptor beta chain appears in the sequencing data of a study of beta chain features in type 1 diabetes (dated by TCRdb to the late 2010s). The study in broad terms: Patients and healthy donors did not differ in mean age, gender distribution, total cell number or subset yield. A total of under 120,000,000 sorted cells were examined across all samples, and RNA yield correlated strongly with the number of cells per subset. Regulatory and stem cell-like memory subsets were obtained from only 8 patients and about 8 healthy donors, while naive and central memory subsets were obtained from all 28 donors. In the study, TCRB repertoires of sorted circulating CD4+ T cell subsets from recently diagnosed type 1 diabetes patients were compared with those of matched healthy donors. Broad study findings and their caveats: Because the HLA sub-analyses included only small numbers of individuals, any influence of HLA type on TCRB rearrangement was left unresolved. PCR may preferentially amplify shorter templates, but because patient and control samples were amplified and corrected together, any resulting skew would affect both groups equally. Fewer insertions and more nucleotide deletions at VDJ recombination sites were observed in patients with type 1 diabetes, implying thymic rearrangement abnormalities. A moderate but significant shortening of TCRB CDR3 length was observed in type 1 diabetes patients in all four CD4+ subsets. Because cDNA was sequenced instead of genomic DNA, activated cells with high expression could be over-represented, although the groups did not differ in activation or CD3 levels. Naive, central memory and regulatory TCRB repertoires appeared to be more similar among patients than among healthy donors.

From each donor, a single peripheral blood sample of about 116 mL on average was drawn into heparinised tubes. Naive, central memory, regulatory and stem cell-like memory CD4+ T cells were sorted on a BD FACSAria II using a panel including CD45RO, CCR7, CD25, CD127, CD95 and CD27. Purity was above 98% for every sorted population. PBMCs were isolated immediately by Lymphoprep density gradient centrifugation and stained directly without culture. So that batch effects would be minimized, each experiment stained and sorted samples in pairs, pairing one healthy donor with one patient. Cut back by 8 bases and 8 bases, the V and J ends lie 12 bases apart. The germline V gene encodes CDR1 SEHNR and CDR2 FQNEAQ (reference sequence). Taken from cysteine to phenylalanine, the CDR3 has 11 residues. Of all the DNA, just the CDR3 is kept, 33 bases in frame from base 1. This clone was counted a few times. The target of this receptor is not known. No much larger clone exists at a distance of one base, and base qualities are not known.

The High Capacity cDNA Reverse Transcription Kit was used to reverse transcribe all of the isolated RNA, meaning that expressed TCRB transcripts were what got sequenced. Naive, central memory and regulatory T cell samples underwent deep immunoSEQ sequencing, averaging about 3.57 million total reads per sample. Sorted cells were lysed in RLT buffer and RNA was extracted with DNase-treated RNeasy Micro or Mini kits, depending on cell number. Each cell subset was processed on its own to prevent cross-contamination, while patient and healthy donor samples were processed together. TCRB sequences were amplified from cDNA with the immunoSEQ multiplex PCR, producing 87-bp fragments spanning the CDR3 region. The amplicons were sequenced using the Illumina HiSeq platform. The authors processed their data as follows. Synthetic template baselines were used to correct PCR bias computationally, reads within Hamming distance 2 were collapsed together, and singletons that could not be merged were discarded. Reads were aligned against IMGT to assign V, D and J genes, CDR3 length and insertions or deletions at six rearrangement sites. Clonotype counts were normalized to sorted cell number within each subset before computing true diversity and Gini coefficients with the tcR R package. Repertoire sharing was quantified using the overlap coefficient calculated on TCRB nucleotide sequences. TCRdb limited this immuneACCESS table to in-frame rearrangements with V and J called. A share of clones is missing; checked studies link under half to unresolved V genes, and the rest is unexplained. The V and J calls and clone size were taken over from that table, and D and trimming were inferred from the DNA. Within this sample are around 70,000 clones, with about 50% of them counted one time only. The top ten hold roughly 0.7% of the sample.

Material: central memory CD4+ T cells from blood. The V and J genes are TRBV7-9 and TRBJ1-2; matching of 6 bases hints at TRBD1 as the D gene. This clonotype was obtained from a man aged 30 to 45 with type 1 diabetes. The CDR3 here reads CASGQTMGYTF. The DNA reads TGTGCCAGCGGACAGACTATGGGCTACACCTTC.